These 5 T cell receptor beta chains originate from one sample sequenced in a study of beta chain features in type 1 diabetes. The isolated RNA, all of it, was reverse transcribed, so expressed TCRB transcripts were what got sequenced. Generated by immunoSEQ multiplex PCR, the TCRdb table keeps only in-frame clones and is missing some. The repertoire holds 430,000 or so clones, more than 9.5% seen once, with approximately 0.05% in the top ten. Sequenced sample: naive CD4+ T cells from blood. The receptors were sampled from a woman younger than 30 in good health.

This clone was found a few times. The chain couples TRBV29-1 to TRBJ2-5, with D tentatively TRBD1 (6 bases). Trimming pared 5 bases from V and 0 bases from J, leaving 10 bases between. Germline loops: CDR1 SQVTM, CDR2 ANQGSEA. The CDR3 covers 13 residues. CDR3 region: CSVRTANQETQYF. As DNA, the CDR3 is TGCAGCGTTAGGACAGCGAACCAAGAGACCCAGTACTTC.

This clone was detected only a few times. This chain uses TRBV27 with TRBJ2-5; 7 bases agree with TRBD2. CDR3 length equals 15 residues. The V gene end was trimmed by 6 bases and the J gene end by 2 bases; junction bases not matched to a gene: 9. CDR1 is MNHEY and CDR2 is SMNVEV in the germline V gene (reference sequence). The CDR3 sequence: CASRLLATQQETQYF. The CDR3 DNA follows: TGTGCCAGCAGATTACTAGCGACACAGCAAGAGACCCAGTACTTC.

There are a few counts of this clone. V is TRBV5-1 and J is TRBJ2-3, with TRBD1 matching 8 bases. Germline V gene lookup returns CDR1 SGHRS and CDR2 YFSETQ. The CDR3 runs to 14 residues. The V and J ends lost 5 bases and 6 bases, in that order; junction bases with no gene match: 8. This CDR3 reads CASSPSRGHDTQYF. DNA for the CDR3: TGCGCCAGCAGTCCTAGCAGGGGGCATGATACGCAGTATTTT.

CDR3 region: CASSIDFGTVVRGYTF. The DNA for the CDR3 is TGTGCCAGTAGTATAGATTTCGGGACAGTCGTCCGTGGCTACACCTTC. The chain combines TRBV19 with TRBJ1-2; 7 bases agree with TRBD1. With 0 bases clipped from V and 7 bases from J, the junction kept 11 bases outside the gene matches. The CDR3 covers 16 residues. The germline V gene has CDR1 LNHDA and CDR2 SQIVND (reference sequence).

In its sample, this clone was seen a few times. The chain links TRBV7-2 to TRBJ1-1; no definite D call. CDR3 length equals 15 residues. The V end was cut by 5 bases, the J end by 1 base, with 14 bases between. Germline V gene sequence: CDR1 SGHTA, CDR2 FQGNSA. This CDR3 is CASSPGLSRNTEAFF. CDR3 coding DNA: TGTGCCAGCAGCCCTGGGTTATCGAGGAACACTGAAGCTTTCTTT.